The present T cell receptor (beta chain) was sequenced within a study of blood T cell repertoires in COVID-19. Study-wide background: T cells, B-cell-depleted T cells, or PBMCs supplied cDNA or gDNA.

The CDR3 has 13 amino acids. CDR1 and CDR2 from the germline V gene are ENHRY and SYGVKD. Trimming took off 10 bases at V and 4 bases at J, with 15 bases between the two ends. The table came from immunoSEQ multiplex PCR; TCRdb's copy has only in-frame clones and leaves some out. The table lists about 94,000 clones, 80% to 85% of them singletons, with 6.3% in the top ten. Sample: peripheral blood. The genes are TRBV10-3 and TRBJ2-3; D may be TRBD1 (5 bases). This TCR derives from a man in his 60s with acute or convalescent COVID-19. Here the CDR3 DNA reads TGTGCCAGCCTATCTGCAGGGCCAGATACGCAGTATTTT. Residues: CASLSAGPDTQYF.